This entry concerns a single T cell receptor beta chain. The antigen is not known. These data are taken from a study of healthy donors' naive CD4 and CD8 T cells. Study background: A new alpha primer set targeted every functional IMGT alpha variant.

Each TCR library used 500 ng of total RNA and a linear amplification protocol. MiXCR, applied by TCRdb to the reads, yields one record per CDR3 protein. The sample comprises some 190,000 distinct CDR3 sequences, 65% to 80% of which are singletons, and about 2.3% rests with the top ten. Whole-study findings and limits: CDR3 charge plus V and J genes appeared to account for about 13% of CD4/CD8 variance.

Germline lookup yields CDR1 SQVTM and CDR2 ANQGSEA. Trimming removed 7 bases from V and 1 base from J, with 15 bases in between. CDR3 size: 14 residues. The TCR originated in a pool of human donors in good health; the sample pools cells from several healthy donors. Sequenced: naive CD4+ and CD8+ T cells sorted from blood, pooled from several donors. This chain connects TRBV29-1 to TRBJ2-3, with D possibly called TRBD1 or TRBD2 (5 bases each). This chain's CDR3 is CSAHRDRGTDTQYF. CDR3 sequence (DNA): TGCAGCGCACACCGGGACCGAGGCACAGATACGCAGTATTTT.